A single sample gave rise to the 23 T cell receptor beta chains below, sequenced in a study of OX40 agonist ivuxolimab in advanced cancers. This table comes from immunoSEQ multiplex PCR, and its TCRdb copy is limited to in-frame clones, with some not included. This sample has about 38,000 clones, with 85% to 90% found just once. The specimen comprised CD4+ or CD8+ T cells sorted from blood, sampled in a trial of the OX40 agonist ivuxolimab. These receptors were taken from an adult with an advanced solid tumor such as melanoma, head and neck, liver or kidney cancer.

This chain uses TRBV11-2 with TRBJ2-1; TRBD2 might be the D (6 bases). The CDR3 totals 14 residues. Trimming removed 6 bases at V and 4 bases at J, with 13 bases between. Germline-derived CDR1 and CDR2 are SGHAT and FQNNGV. In DNA, the CDR3 is TGTGCCAGCAGGCGCGGGGATTTTTACAATGAGCAGTTCTTC. This encodes CASRRGDFYNEQFF.

The chain joins TRBV29-1 to TRBJ2-1, with 11 nucleotides matching TRBD1. The CDR3 has 13 residues. The ends lost 8 bases at V and 8 bases at J; junction bases unmatched: 8. Looked up from germline, CDR1 is SQVTM and CDR2 is ANQGSEA. CDR3: CSTPGTGGHEQFF. CDR3 sequence (DNA): TGCAGCACTCCCGGGACAGGGGGTCATGAGCAGTTCTTC.

The rearrangement uses TRBV10-3 and TRBJ1-1; possibly TRBD1 for D (6 bases). Between the trimmed V and J ends, which lost 3 bases and 3 bases, there was a span of 8 bases. Germline lookup yields CDR1 ENHRY and CDR2 SYGVKD. The CDR3 loop spans 13 amino acids. CDR3 residues: CAISDRGDTEAFF. The CDR3 nucleotides are TGTGCCATCAGTGACAGGGGCGACACTGAAGCTTTCTTT.

This clone has only a few counts. This chain joins TRBV5-4 and TRBJ1-5; unclear D gene. CDR1 and CDR2 from the germline V gene are SGHNT and YYREEE (reference sequence). The CDR3 is made up of 14 amino acids. V was pared by 4 bases and J by 4 bases, with 12 bases between. The DNA of the CDR3 is TGTGCCAGCAGCCATCAAAACGATAATCAGCCCCAGCATTTT. This encodes CASSHQNDNQPQHF.

The rearrangement uses TRBV27 and TRBJ2-2; D may be TRBD1 or TRBD2 (5 bases each). Germline V gives CDR1 MNHEY, CDR2 SMNVEV (reference sequence). This CDR3 contains 17 residues. V dropped 1 base and J dropped 5 bases, with 17 bases sitting between them. CDR3 DNA sequence: TGTGCCAGCAGTTTATATGGGCAGGGTAGGGAGACCGGGGAGCTGTTTTTT. This gives the protein CASSLYGQGRETGELFF.

The J gene is TRBJ2-4, the V gene TRBV7-2; possibly TRBD1 for D (5 bases). The length of the CDR3 is 16 residues. In germline, CDR1 is SGHTA, CDR2 FQGNSA. V lost 1 base and J lost 3, with 13 bases in between. The DNA of the CDR3 is TGTGCCAGCAGCTTAGGCCAGTTAGGGGTCAAAAACATTCAGTACTTC. This sequence encodes CASSLGQLGVKNIQYF.

V and J are TRBV5-1 and TRBJ2-7; 8 positions agree with TRBD2. V gave up 2 bases and J gave up 3 bases; unmatched junction bases: 4. Germline V gives CDR1 SGHRS, CDR2 YFSETQ. The CDR3 consists of 14 residues. The DNA of the CDR3 is TGCGCCAGCAGCTTAGAGCGGGGGAGCTACGAGCAGTACTTC. It yields the protein CASSLERGSYEQYF.

The chain uses TRBV21-1 and TRBJ2-3; the table's TRBD2 call for D was not verified on the DNA. TRBV21-1 is flagged as a pseudogene. This CDR3 has 16 amino acids. The CDR3 reads CASSIKREASTDTQYF. In DNA form, the CDR3 reads TGTGCCAGCAGCATAAAGCGGGAGGCAAGCACAGATACGCAGTATTTT.

This clone has just a few counts. The identical CDR3 is also encoded by other nucleotide sequences in the sample. The gene calls are TRBV2 and TRBJ2-7; 11 nucleotides align to TRBD2. Trimming cost V 5 bases and J 0 bases; bases outside gene matches: 3. The CDR3 consists of 15 residues. Per the germline V gene, CDR1 is SNHLY and CDR2 is FYNNEI. CDR3 DNA: TGTGCCAGCAGTCTAGCGGGAGGCAGCTCCTACGAGCAGTACTTC. As protein: CASSLAGGSSYEQYF.

This clone appeared a single time. The chain carries TRBV19 and TRBJ1-5; the D gene is possibly TRBD1 (5 bases). Germline CDR1 LNHDA, CDR2 SQIVND (reference sequence). Trimming removed 7 bases at V and 5 bases at J, with 15 bases between. This CDR3 is built from 14 residues. Written as DNA, the CDR3 is TGTGCCAGTACGGTGCAGGGTCCGTATCAGCCCCAGCATTTT. This translates into CASTVQGPYQPQHF.

The chain employs TRBV9 and TRBJ2-6, with D uncertain. Germline lookup yields CDR1 SGDLS and CDR2 YYNGEE. Trimming pared 3 bases from V and 1 base from J, leaving 8 bases between. The CDR3 spans 15 residues. Here the CDR3 DNA reads TGTGCCAGCAGCGCCCAGTCTTCTGGGGCCAACGTCCTGACTTTC. Its translation is CASSAQSSGANVLTF.

The chain is built from TRBV19 and TRBJ2-2; no definite D call. The V gene lost 1 base and the J gene lost 6 bases, with 3 bases spanning the gap. CDR3 length: 12 amino acids. Germline values: CDR1 LNHDA, CDR2 SQIVND (reference sequence). The CDR3 spells CASSIVAGELFF. CDR3 DNA sequence: TGTGCCAGTAGTATAGTAGCCGGGGAGCTGTTTTTT.

The chain combines TRBV28 with TRBJ1-1; D gene ambiguous. CDR1 and CDR2 (germline): MDHEN, SYDVKM. This CDR3 has 14 residues. V lost 7 bases and J lost 0, with 12 bases in between. The CDR3 region is CASTSGGMNTEAFF. Written as DNA, the CDR3 is TGTGCCAGCACATCGGGCGGAATGAACACTGAAGCTTTCTTT.

The table lists this clone with a count of one. The V call is TRBV18, the J call TRBJ2-2, with a tentative D call TRBD1 (5 bases). Trimming took off 3 bases at V and 2 bases at J, with 7 bases between the two ends. The CDR3 extends over 14 amino acids. The V gene's germline CDR1 is KGHSH and CDR2 LQKENI. The DNA of the CDR3 is TGTGCCAGCTCACCGCAGGGTAACACCGGGGAGCTGTTTTTT. This translates into CASSPQGNTGELFF.

The chain employs TRBV6-6 and TRBJ1-2; tentative D call: TRBD1 (5 bases). V dropped 2 bases and J dropped 5 bases, with 12 bases sitting between them. Per germline, CDR1 MNHNY and CDR2 SVGAGI (reference sequence). The CDR3 sequence is 14 residues long. The CDR3 DNA reads as TGTGCCAGCAGTTACGGGGCCACTACGTATGGCTACACCTTC. Protein: CASSYGATTYGYTF.

Note on this clone: One junction end does not reproduce the germline sequence, and a read error may be involved. The chain combines TRBV15 with TRBJ1-1; D is perhaps TRBD1 (5 bases). Germline loops: CDR1 LNHNV, CDR2 YYDKDF (reference sequence). The CDR3 runs 12 residues. Written as DNA, the CDR3 is TGTGCCACCAGCAGTGCAAGGGTGGGGGAAGTCTTT. Its translation: CATSSARVGEVF. The whole variable domain, filled in from reference TRBV15 and TRBJ1-1, reads DAMVIQNPRYQVTQFGKPVTLSCSQTLNHNVMYWYQQKSSQAPKLLFHYYDKDFNNEADTPDNFQSRRPNTSFCFLDIRSPGLGDTAMYLCATSSARVGEVFGQGTRLTVV.

The chain employs TRBV5-4 and TRBJ1-2; D unclear. Germline lookup yields CDR1 SGHNT and CDR2 YYREEE (reference sequence). CDR3 length equals 13 residues. V shed 2 bases and J shed 1 base, with 6 bases lying between them. CDR3 amino acids: CASSLQNNYGYTF. The CDR3 nucleotides read TGTGCCAGCAGCTTACAGAATAACTATGGCTACACCTTC.

This clone was picked up a small number of times. The chain combines TRBV7-2 with TRBJ1-2, with 7 nucleotides matching TRBD1. The germline gives CDR1 SGHTA, CDR2 FQGNSA. V shed 0 bases and J 10 bases; nucleotides not matched to a gene: 2. The CDR3 is 12 residues long. The CDR3 nucleotides are TGTGCCAGCAGCTTAGCCAGGGGGGACTACACCTTC. Its translation is CASSLARGDYTF. Drawing the rest from reference TRBV7-2 and TRBJ1-2, the complete variable domain is GAGVSQSPSNKVTEKGKDVELRCDPISGHTALYWYRQSLGQGLEFLIYFQGNSAPDKSGLPSDRFSAERTGGSVSTLTIQRTQQEDSAVYLCASSLARGDYTFGSGTRLTVV.

The gene calls are TRBV5-1 and TRBJ1-6, with unresolved D. CDR1 SGHRS and CDR2 YFSETQ come from the germline V gene. Trimming stripped 4 bases from V and 6 bases from J, with 11 bases between. The CDR3 has 14 residues. The CDR3 loop reads CASSLGVSNSPLHF. As DNA, the CDR3 is TGCGCCAGCAGCCTAGGTGTGAGTAATTCACCCCTCCACTTT.

This clone was seen only once. This sequence joins TRBV10-3 and TRBJ2-7, with 9 bases fitting TRBD1. CDR1 and CDR2 from the germline V gene are ENHRY and SYGVKD. The trim removed 5 bases at V and 3 bases at J, leaving 8 bases unmatched. The CDR3 spans 15 residues. The CDR3 loop reads CAISSPTGGNYEQYF. The CDR3 nucleotides are TGTGCCATCAGTTCTCCGACAGGGGGAAACTACGAGCAGTACTTC.

The chain links TRBV7-3 to TRBJ1-6; D gene ambiguous. The CDR3 length is 14 residues. V was pared by 5 bases and J by 9 bases, with 14 bases between. Germline lookup yields CDR1 SGHTA and CDR2 FQGTGA. The CDR3 region is CASSADNSGSPLHF. The CDR3 DNA is TGTGCCAGCAGCGCTGACAACAGTGGTTCACCCCTCCACTTT.

This clone showed up just a few times. The chain couples TRBV5-4 to TRBJ1-4, with D tentatively TRBD1 (6 bases). The ends were cut back, 4 bases at V and 4 bases at J, with 11 bases in the middle. The CDR3 covers 14 residues. The germline V gene has CDR1 SGHNT and CDR2 YYREEE (reference sequence). CDR3 bases: TGTGCCAGCAGCGCCGGAGGGGGTAATGAAAAACTGTTTTTT. Translation: CASSAGGGNEKLFF.

The DNA for the CDR3 is TGTGCCAGTAGCGGACAGACGAATGAAAAACTGTTTTTT. The encoded protein is CASSGQTNEKLFF. The V and J genes are TRBV19 and TRBJ1-4; possibly TRBD1 for D (6 bases). CDR3 length equals 13 residues. V was trimmed by 6 bases and J by 5 bases, leaving 10 bases between them. From germline, CDR1 is LNHDA and CDR2 SQIVND (reference sequence).